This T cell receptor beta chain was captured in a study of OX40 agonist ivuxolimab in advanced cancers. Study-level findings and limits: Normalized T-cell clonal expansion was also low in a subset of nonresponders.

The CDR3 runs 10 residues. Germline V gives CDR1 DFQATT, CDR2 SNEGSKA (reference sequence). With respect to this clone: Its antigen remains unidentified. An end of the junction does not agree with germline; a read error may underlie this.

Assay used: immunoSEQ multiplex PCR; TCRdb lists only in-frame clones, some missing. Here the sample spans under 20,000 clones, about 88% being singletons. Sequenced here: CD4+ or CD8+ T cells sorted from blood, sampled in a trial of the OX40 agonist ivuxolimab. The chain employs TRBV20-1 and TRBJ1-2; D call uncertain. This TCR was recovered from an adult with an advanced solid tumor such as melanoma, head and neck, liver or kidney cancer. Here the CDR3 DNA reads TGCAGTGCTAGAGATGTCGACGACGCCTTC. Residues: CSARDVDDAF.